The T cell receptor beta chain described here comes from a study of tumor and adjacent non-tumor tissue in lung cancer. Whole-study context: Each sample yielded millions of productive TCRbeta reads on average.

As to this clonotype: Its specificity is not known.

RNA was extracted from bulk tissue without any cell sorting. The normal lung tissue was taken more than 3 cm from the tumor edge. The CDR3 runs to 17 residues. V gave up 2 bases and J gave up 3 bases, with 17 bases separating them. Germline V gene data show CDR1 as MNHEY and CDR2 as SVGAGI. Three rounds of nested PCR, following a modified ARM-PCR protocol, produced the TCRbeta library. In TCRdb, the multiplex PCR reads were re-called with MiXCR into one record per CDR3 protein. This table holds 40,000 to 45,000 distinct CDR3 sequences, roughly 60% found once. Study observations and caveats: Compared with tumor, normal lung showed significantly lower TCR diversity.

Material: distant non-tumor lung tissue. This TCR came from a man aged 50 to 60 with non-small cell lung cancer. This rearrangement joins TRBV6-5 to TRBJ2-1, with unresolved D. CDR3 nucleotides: TGTGCCAGCAGTTACGAGAGGATAGGGCGATTCTACAATGAGCAGTTCTTC. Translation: CASSYERIGRFYNEQFF.